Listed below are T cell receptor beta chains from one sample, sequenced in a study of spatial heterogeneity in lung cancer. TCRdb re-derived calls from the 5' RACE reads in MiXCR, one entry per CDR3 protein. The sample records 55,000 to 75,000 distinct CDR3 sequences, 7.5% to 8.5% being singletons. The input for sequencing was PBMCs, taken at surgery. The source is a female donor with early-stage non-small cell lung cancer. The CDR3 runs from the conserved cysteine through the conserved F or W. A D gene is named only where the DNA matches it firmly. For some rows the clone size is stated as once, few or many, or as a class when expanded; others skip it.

CDR3 protein: CASSLAVAGGQETQYF
CDR3 DNA: TGTGCCAGCAGCTTAGCCGTAGCGGGGGGGCAAGAGACCCAGTACTTC
clone size: .
V gene: TRBV7-6
D gene: TRBD2
J gene: TRBJ2-5

CDR3 protein: CASSQGQGREKLFF
CDR3 DNA: TGTGCCAGCAGCCAGGGACAGGGGCGTGAAAAACTGTTTTTT
clone size: .
V gene: TRBV7-9
D gene: TRBD1
J gene: TRBJ1-4

CDR3 protein: CASSFGWDQVNQPQHF
CDR3 DNA: TGTGCCAGCAGCTTTGGTTGGGATCAGGTTAATCAGCCCCAGCATTTT
clone size: many
V gene: TRBV7-8
D gene: .
J gene: TRBJ1-5

CDR3 protein: CASSLSLLAGVGVTGELFF
CDR3 DNA: TGTGCCAGCAGTTTATCGTTACTAGCGGGAGTGGGCGTCACCGGGGAGCTGTTTTTT
clone size: few
V gene: TRBV27
D gene: TRBD2
J gene: TRBJ2-2

CDR3 protein: CASSLDGGLQSDTQYF
CDR3 DNA: TGTGCCAGCAGCTTAGATGGGGGTCTGCAGTCAGATACGCAGTATTTT
clone size: .
V gene: TRBV11-3
D gene: .
J gene: TRBJ2-3

CDR3 protein: CASSFGDSSYNSPLHF
CDR3 DNA: TGTGCCAGCAGTTTTGGAGACAGCTCCTATAATTCACCCCTCCACTTT
clone size: many
V gene: TRBV12-3/TRBV12-4
D gene: .
J gene: TRBJ1-6

CDR3 protein: CASRTEGAGKLFF
CDR3 DNA: TGTGCCAGCAGAACCGAGGGGGCAGGAAAACTGTTTTTT
clone size: many
V gene: TRBV12-3/TRBV12-4
D gene: TRBD1
J gene: TRBJ1-4

CDR3 protein: CASSTITEAFF
CDR3 DNA: TGTGCCAGCAGTACAATTACTGAAGCTTTCTTT
clone size: many
V gene: TRBV12-3/TRBV12-4
D gene: .
J gene: TRBJ1-1

CDR3 protein: CASSIGQYNEQFF
CDR3 DNA: TGTGCCAGCAGTATCGGACAGTACAATGAGCAGTTCTTC
clone size: .
V gene: TRBV2
D gene: .
J gene: TRBJ2-1

CDR3 protein: CASSPSGQGADTQYF
CDR3 DNA: TGTGCCAGCAGCCCCTCGGGACAGGGGGCTGATACGCAGTATTTT
clone size: many
V gene: TRBV3-1
D gene: TRBD1
J gene: TRBJ2-3

CDR3 protein: CASSYTGSTDTQYF
CDR3 DNA: TGTGCCAGCAGCTATACGGGGAGCACAGATACGCAGTATTTT
clone size: many
V gene: TRBV7-3
D gene: .
J gene: TRBJ2-3

CDR3 protein: CASSLLQGARYGYTF
CDR3 DNA: TGTGCCAGCAGCCTTCTACAGGGGGCTCGCTATGGCTACACCTTC
clone size: .
V gene: TRBV27
D gene: TRBD1
J gene: TRBJ1-2

CDR3 protein: CASAHSSFSYEQYF
CDR3 DNA: TGCGCCAGCGCCCACAGCAGCTTCTCCTACGAGCAGTACTTC
clone size: .
V gene: TRBV4-1
D gene: .
J gene: TRBJ2-7

CDR3 protein: CASSLADLGPSSYNEQFF
CDR3 DNA: TGCGCCAGCAGCTTGGCCGACCTGGGGCCTTCCTCCTACAATGAGCAGTTCTTC
clone size: many
V gene: TRBV5-1
D gene: .
J gene: TRBJ2-1

CDR3 protein: CASSLEGEGTGELFF
CDR3 DNA: TGTGCCAGCAGCTTAGAGGGAGAGGGCACCGGGGAGCTGTTTTTT
clone size: many
V gene: TRBV7-9
D gene: .
J gene: TRBJ2-2

CDR3 protein: CASGAEKLFF
CDR3 DNA: TGTGCCAGCGGAGCTGAAAAACTGTTTTTT
clone size: many
V gene: TRBV28
D gene: .
J gene: TRBJ1-4

CDR3 protein: CASSYGGETQYF
CDR3 DNA: TGTGCCAGCAGTTACGGAGGAGAGACCCAGTACTTC
clone size: many
V gene: TRBV6-6
D gene: .
J gene: TRBJ2-5

CDR3 protein: CASSLEVTNYGYTF
CDR3 DNA: TGCGCCAGCAGCTTAGAAGTGACTAACTATGGCTACACCTTC
clone size: many
V gene: TRBV5-1
D gene: .
J gene: TRBJ1-2

CDR3 protein: CASSLQSYAEAFF
CDR3 DNA: TGCGCCAGCAGCTTGCAATCCTATGCTGAAGCTTTCTTT
clone size: many
V gene: TRBV5-1
D gene: .
J gene: TRBJ1-1

CDR3 protein: CASSLKGSAQHF
CDR3 DNA: TGTGCCAGCAGTTTAAAGGGGAGCGCCCAGCATTTT
clone size: many
V gene: TRBV28
D gene: .
J gene: TRBJ1-5

CDR3 protein: CASSLWGVRTEAFF
CDR3 DNA: TGCGCCAGCAGCTTGTGGGGGGTACGGACTGAAGCTTTCTTT
clone size: many
V gene: TRBV5-1
D gene: .
J gene: TRBJ1-1